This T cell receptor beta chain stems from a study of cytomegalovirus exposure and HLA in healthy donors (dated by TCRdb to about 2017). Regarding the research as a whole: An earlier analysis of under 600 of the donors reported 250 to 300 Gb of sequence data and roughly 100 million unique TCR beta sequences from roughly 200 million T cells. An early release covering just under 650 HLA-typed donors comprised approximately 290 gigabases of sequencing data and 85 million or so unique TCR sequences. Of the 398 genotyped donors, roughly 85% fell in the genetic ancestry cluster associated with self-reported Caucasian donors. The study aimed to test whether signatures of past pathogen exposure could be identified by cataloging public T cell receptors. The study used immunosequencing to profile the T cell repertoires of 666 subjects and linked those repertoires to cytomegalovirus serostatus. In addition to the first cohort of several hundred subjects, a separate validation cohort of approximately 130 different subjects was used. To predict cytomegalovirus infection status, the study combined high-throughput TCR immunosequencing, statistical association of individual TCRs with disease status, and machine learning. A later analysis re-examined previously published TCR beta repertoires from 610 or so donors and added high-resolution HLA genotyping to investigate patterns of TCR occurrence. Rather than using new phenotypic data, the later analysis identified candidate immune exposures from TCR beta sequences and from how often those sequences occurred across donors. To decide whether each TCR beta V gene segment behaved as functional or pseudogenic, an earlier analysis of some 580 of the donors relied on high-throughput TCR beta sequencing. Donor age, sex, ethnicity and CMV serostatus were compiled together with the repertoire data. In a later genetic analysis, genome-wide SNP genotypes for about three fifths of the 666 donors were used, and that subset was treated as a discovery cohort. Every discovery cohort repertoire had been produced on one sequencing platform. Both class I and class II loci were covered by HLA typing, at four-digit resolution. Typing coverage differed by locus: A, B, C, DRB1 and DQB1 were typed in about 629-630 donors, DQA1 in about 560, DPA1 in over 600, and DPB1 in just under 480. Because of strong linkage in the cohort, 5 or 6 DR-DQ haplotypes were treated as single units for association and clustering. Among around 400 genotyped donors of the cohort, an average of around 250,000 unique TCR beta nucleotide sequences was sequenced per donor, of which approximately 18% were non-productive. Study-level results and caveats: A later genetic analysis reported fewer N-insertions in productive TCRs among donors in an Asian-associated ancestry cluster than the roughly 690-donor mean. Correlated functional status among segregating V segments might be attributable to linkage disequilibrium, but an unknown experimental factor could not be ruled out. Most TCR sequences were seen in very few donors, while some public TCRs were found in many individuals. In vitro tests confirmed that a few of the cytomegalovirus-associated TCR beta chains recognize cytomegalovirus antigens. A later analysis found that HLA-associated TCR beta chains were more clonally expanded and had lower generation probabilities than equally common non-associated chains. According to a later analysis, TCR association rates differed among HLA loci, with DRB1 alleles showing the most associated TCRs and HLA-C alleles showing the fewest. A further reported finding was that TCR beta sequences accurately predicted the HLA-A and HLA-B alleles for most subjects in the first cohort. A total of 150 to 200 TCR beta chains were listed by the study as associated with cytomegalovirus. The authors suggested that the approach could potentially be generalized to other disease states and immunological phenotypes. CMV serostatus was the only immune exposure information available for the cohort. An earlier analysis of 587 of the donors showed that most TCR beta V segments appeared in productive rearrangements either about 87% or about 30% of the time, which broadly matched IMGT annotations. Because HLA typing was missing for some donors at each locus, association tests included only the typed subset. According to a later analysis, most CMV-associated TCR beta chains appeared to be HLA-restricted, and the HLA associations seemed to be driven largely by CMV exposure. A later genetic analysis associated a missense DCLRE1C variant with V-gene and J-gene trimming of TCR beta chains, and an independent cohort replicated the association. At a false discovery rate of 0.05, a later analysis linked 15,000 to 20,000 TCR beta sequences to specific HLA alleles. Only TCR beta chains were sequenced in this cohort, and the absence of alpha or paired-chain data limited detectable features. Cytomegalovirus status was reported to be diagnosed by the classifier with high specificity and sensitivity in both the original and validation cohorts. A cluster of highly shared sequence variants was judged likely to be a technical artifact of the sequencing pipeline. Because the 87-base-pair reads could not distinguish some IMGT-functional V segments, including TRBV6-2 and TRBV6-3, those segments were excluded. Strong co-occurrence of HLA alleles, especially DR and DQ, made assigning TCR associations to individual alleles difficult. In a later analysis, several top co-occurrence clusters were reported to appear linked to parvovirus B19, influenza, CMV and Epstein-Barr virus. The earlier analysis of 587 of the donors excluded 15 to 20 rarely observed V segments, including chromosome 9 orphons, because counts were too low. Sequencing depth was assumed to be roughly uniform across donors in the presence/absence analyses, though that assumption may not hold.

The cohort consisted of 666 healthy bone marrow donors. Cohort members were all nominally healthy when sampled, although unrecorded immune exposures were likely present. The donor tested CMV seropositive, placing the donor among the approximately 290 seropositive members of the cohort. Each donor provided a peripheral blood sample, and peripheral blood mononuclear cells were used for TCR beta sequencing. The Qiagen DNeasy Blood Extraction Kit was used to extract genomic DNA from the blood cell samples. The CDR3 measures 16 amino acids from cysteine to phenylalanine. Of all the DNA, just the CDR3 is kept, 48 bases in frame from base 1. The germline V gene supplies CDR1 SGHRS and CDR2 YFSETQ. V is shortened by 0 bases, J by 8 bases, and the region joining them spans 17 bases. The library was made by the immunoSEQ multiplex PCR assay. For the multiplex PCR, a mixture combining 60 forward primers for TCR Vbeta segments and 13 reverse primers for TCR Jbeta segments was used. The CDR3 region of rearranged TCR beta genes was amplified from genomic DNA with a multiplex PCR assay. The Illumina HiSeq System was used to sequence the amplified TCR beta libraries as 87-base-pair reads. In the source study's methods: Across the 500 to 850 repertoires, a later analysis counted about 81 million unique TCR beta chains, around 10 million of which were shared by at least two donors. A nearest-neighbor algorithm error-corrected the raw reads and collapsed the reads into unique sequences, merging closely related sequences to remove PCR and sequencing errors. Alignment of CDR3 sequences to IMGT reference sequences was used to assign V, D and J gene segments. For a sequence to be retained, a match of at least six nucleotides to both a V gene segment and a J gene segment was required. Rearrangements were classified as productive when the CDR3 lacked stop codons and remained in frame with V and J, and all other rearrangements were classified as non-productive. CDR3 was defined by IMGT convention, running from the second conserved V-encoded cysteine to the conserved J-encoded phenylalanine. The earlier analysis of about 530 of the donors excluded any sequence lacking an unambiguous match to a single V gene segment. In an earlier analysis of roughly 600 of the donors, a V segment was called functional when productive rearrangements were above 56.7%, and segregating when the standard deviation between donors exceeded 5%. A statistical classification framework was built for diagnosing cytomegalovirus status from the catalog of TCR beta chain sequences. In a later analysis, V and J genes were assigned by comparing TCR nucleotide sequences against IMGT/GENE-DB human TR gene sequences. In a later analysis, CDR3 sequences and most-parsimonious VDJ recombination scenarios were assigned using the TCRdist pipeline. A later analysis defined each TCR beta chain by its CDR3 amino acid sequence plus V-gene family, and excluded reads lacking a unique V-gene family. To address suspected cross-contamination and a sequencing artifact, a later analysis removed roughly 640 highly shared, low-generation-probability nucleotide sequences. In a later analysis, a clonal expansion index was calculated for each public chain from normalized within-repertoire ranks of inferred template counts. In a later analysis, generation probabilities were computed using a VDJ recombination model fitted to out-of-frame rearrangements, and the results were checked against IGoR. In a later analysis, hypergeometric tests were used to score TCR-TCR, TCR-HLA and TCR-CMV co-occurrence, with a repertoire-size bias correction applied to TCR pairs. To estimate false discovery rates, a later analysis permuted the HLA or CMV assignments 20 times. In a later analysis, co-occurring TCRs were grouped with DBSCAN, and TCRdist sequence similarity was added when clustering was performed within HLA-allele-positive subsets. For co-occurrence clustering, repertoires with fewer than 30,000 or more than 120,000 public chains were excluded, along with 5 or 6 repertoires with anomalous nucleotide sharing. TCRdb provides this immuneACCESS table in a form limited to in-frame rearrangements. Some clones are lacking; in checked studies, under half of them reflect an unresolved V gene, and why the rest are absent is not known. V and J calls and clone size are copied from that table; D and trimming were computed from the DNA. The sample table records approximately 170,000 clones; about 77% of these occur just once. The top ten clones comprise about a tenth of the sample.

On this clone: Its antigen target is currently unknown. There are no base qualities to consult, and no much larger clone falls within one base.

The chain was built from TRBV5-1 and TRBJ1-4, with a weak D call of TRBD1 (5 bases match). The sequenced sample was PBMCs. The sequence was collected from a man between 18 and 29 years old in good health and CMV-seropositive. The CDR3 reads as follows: CASSLGGSGDAEKLFF. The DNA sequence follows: TGCGCCAGCAGCTTGGGCGGATCGGGGGACGCCGAAAAACTGTTTTTT.